This T cell receptor beta chain was recorded in a study of technical replicates of blood from several donors. The V gene's germline CDR1 is MNHEY and CDR2 SVGAGI. The CDR3 length is 14 residues. The V and J ends lost 6 bases and 4 bases, in that order; junction bases with no gene match: 2. This table comes from immunoSEQ multiplex PCR, and its TCRdb copy is limited to in-frame clones, with some not included. The repertoire holds tens of thousands of clones, with more than 80% as singletons. V and J are TRBV6-5 and TRBJ2-3; 12 nucleotides agree with TRBD1. The receptor was derived from a human donor in good health. Some clones in this sample may be carry-over from other donors' samples. What was sequenced was PBMCs. As DNA, the CDR3 is TGTGCCAGCAGGGGGACAGGGGGCCCAGATACGCAGTATTTT. The encoded protein is CASRGTGGPDTQYF.